Presented here are 25 T cell receptor beta chains from one specimen sequenced in a study of beta chain features in type 1 diabetes. Reverse transcribing all isolated RNA meant expressed TCRB transcripts were sequenced. Measured with immunoSEQ multiplex PCR; TCRdb has only the in-frame clones, and not every one. The sample carries some 700,000 clones, over 10% recorded once. Regarding the study as a whole: Shortening of TCRB CDR3s, moderate but significant, appeared in all four CD4+ subsets of Type 1 diabetes patients.

These TCRs' antigens remain unknown. Sequencing used naive CD4+ T cells from blood. The source of these receptors is a man between 18 and 35 years old with type 1 diabetes.

This clone has only a few counts. V gene TRBV10-3 combines with J gene TRBJ1-3; D uncertain. Trimming cost V 0 bases and J 8 bases, with 5 bases left between them. The germline V gene encodes CDR1 ENHRY and CDR2 SYGVKD. The CDR3 totals 12 residues. In nucleotides, the CDR3 is TGTGCCATCAGTGAGTCCTGGGACACCATATATTTT. This encodes CAISESWDTIYF.

The chain recombines TRBV10-3 with TRBJ2-7, with 9 positions matching TRBD2. V lost 4 bases, J lost 2 bases, and 3 bases stayed unmatched. Germline V gene lookup returns CDR1 ENHRY and CDR2 SYGVKD. CDR3 length: 14 amino acids. The CDR3 loop is CAISASGAAYEQYF. For the CDR3, the DNA is TGTGCCATCAGTGCTAGCGGGGCAGCCTACGAGCAGTACTTC.

The table lists this clone with a few counts. The rearrangement links TRBV15 to TRBJ2-7, with 8 bases that match TRBD2. The CDR3 is 14 residues long. Germline V CDR1 and CDR2: LNHNV, YYDKDF (reference sequence). V gave up 5 bases and J gave up 6 bases; unmatched junction bases: 9. For the CDR3, the DNA is TGTGCCACCAGCTTCTCCGGGGGGGCCAGCGAGCAGTACTTC. It codes for CATSFSGGASEQYF. Combining the CDR3 with reference TRBV15 and TRBJ2-7 gives the whole variable domain DAMVIQNPRYQVTQFGKPVTLSCSQTLNHNVMYWYQQKSSQAPKLLFHYYDKDFNNEADTPDNFQSRRPNTSFCFLDIRSPGLGDTAMYLCATSFSGGASEQYFGPGTRLTVT.

The chain has TRBV7-8 and TRBJ2-3, with D possibly being TRBD2 (5 bases). Trimming shortened V by 0 bases and J by 2 bases, and 15 bases separated the two germline ends. Germline V CDR1 and CDR2: SGHVS, FQNEAQ. The CDR3 is 17 residues long. CDR3 sequence: CASSLALTDGITDTQYF. The CDR3 nucleotides are TGTGCCAGCAGCTTAGCCCTAACGGACGGGATCACAGATACGCAGTATTTT.

This clone was detected only a few times. The rearrangement links TRBV15 to TRBJ1-2; no definite D call. Looked up from germline, CDR1 is LNHNV and CDR2 is YYDKDF (reference sequence). Trimming removed 1 base from V and 1 base from J, with 7 bases in between. The CDR3 consists of 14 residues. CDR3 sequence reads: CATSRVVSNYGYTF. In nucleotides, the CDR3 is TGTGCCACCAGCAGAGTGGTCAGTAACTATGGCTACACCTTC.

The genes are TRBV11-2 and TRBJ1-1; D not certain. CDR3 length equals 12 residues. Germline V CDR1 and CDR2: SGHAT, FQNNGV. Deletions cut 0 bases from V and 6 bases from J, with 5 bases between. CDR3 bases: TGTGCCAGCAGCTTAGATCGGTCTGAAGCTTTCTTT. The encoded protein is CASSLDRSEAFF.

This chain joins TRBV5-6 and TRBJ2-7, with 9 bases fitting TRBD1. The V gene end was trimmed by 0 bases and the J gene end by 3 bases; junction bases not matched to a gene: 4. The CDR3 runs 15 residues. CDR1 and CDR2 from the germline V gene are SGHDT and YYEEEE. The CDR3 nucleotides are TGTGCCAGCAGCTTGGATGGGACAGGGTACTACGAGCAGTACTTC. Amino acid sequence: CASSLDGTGYYEQYF.

The genes are TRBV30 and TRBJ2-7, with D unresolved. Germline CDR1 GTSNPN, CDR2 SVGIG (reference sequence). The CDR3 consists of 14 residues. V lost 2 bases and J lost 4, with 15 bases in between. The DNA for the CDR3 is TGTGCCTGGAGTCCCGGTTCTGGCTGGTACGAGCAGTACTTC. This sequence encodes CAWSPGSGWYEQYF.

This clone was observed a handful of times. The chain carries TRBV7-9 and TRBJ1-5; D gene uncertain. The CDR3 is made up of 12 amino acids. V lost 2 bases, J lost 5 bases, and 4 bases lay in between. Germline V lookup: CDR1 SEHNR, CDR2 FQNEAQ (reference sequence). CDR3: CASSLPDQPQHF. The CDR3 DNA reads TGTGCCAGCAGCTTACCGGATCAGCCCCAGCATTTT.

In the case of this clone: Other DNA variants within this sample encode the same CDR3. J is TRBJ2-5 and V is TRBV19; D remains unclear. Trimming took off 5 bases at V and 1 base at J, with 2 bases between the two ends. CDR3 size: 11 residues. Per the germline V gene, CDR1 is LNHDA and CDR2 is SQIVND (reference sequence). CDR3 in amino acids: CASSLQETQYF. CDR3 bases: TGTGCCAGTAGTCTCCAAGAGACCCAGTACTTC.

This clone was counted only a few times. This rearrangement joins TRBV19 to TRBJ1-5; maybe TRBD1 (6 bases). The CDR3 length is 14 residues. Trimming took off 4 bases at V and 3 bases at J, with 10 bases between the two ends. Germline V gene lookup returns CDR1 LNHDA and CDR2 SQIVND (reference sequence). This CDR3 reads CASSTWDNNQPQHF. CDR3 DNA: TGTGCCAGTAGTACCTGGGACAACAATCAGCCCCAGCATTTT. Drawing the rest from reference TRBV19 and TRBJ1-5, the complete variable domain is DGGITQSPKYLFRKEGQNVTLSCEQNLNHDAMYWYRQDPGQGLRLIYYSQIVNDFQKGDIAEGYSVSREKKESFPLTVTSAQKNPTAFYLCASSTWDNNQPQHFGDGTRLSIL.

This chain links TRBV18 with TRBJ2-2; unclear D gene. Trimming removed 6 bases from V and 7 bases from J, with 12 bases in between. The length of the CDR3 is 13 residues. CDR1 is KGHSH and CDR2 is LQKENI in the germline V gene. CDR3 sequence reads: CASSTLMGGELFF. CDR3 DNA: TGTGCCAGCTCTACATTGATGGGCGGGGAGCTGTTTTTT.

The V gene is TRBV9, the J gene TRBJ1-1, with D perhaps TRBD1 (6 bases). Per the germline V gene, CDR1 is SGDLS and CDR2 is YYNGEE. The CDR3 runs 14 residues. V lost 4 bases and J 0 bases, leaving 10 bases between the germline ends. CDR3 sequence reads: CASSPTGMNTEAFF. CDR3 sequence (DNA): TGTGCCAGCAGCCCCACAGGGATGAACACTGAAGCTTTCTTT.

This chain uses TRBV4-1 with TRBJ1-4, with D uncertain. The CDR3 consists of 13 residues. Per the germline V gene, CDR1 is MGHRA and CDR2 is YSYEKL. V was trimmed by 1 base and J by 6 bases, leaving 6 bases between them. CDR3 region: CASSQAVDEKLFF. In DNA, the CDR3 is TGCGCCAGCAGCCAAGCAGTGGATGAAAAACTGTTTTTT.

This clone was seen more than once but under ten times. This rearrangement joins TRBV5-1 to TRBJ2-3; 7 bases match TRBD2. Trimming cost V 7 bases and J 5 bases; bases outside gene matches: 7. Germline V gene lookup returns CDR1 SGHRS and CDR2 YFSETQ. The CDR3 extends over 13 amino acids. The CDR3 sequence is CASDEASGDTQYF. The CDR3 region has the DNA TGCGCCAGCGACGAGGCTAGCGGAGATACGCAGTATTTT.

V usage is TRBV7-2 and J usage is TRBJ1-2; D is ambiguous. Trimming left V 5 bases short and J 0 bases short, with 10 bases between. The CDR3 loop spans 14 amino acids. CDR1 and CDR2 (germline): SGHTA, FQGNSA. For the CDR3, the DNA is TGTGCCAGCAGCCCGATGACAACTAACTATGGCTACACCTTC. Translating it yields CASSPMTTNYGYTF. Using reference TRBV7-2 and TRBJ1-2 for the parts outside the CDR3, the full variable domain is GAGVSQSPSNKVTEKGKDVELRCDPISGHTALYWYRQSLGQGLEFLIYFQGNSAPDKSGLPSDRFSAERTGGSVSTLTIQRTQQEDSAVYLCASSPMTTNYGYTFGSGTRLTVV.

This clone was seen only a few times. The chain carries TRBV5-6 and TRBJ1-5, with D perhaps TRBD1 (6 bases). V gave up 1 base and J gave up 6 bases, with 14 bases separating them. The CDR3 is 15 amino acids. Germline assignment: CDR1 SGHDT and CDR2 YYEEEE. The CDR3 sequence is CASSLIGGGSQPQHF. CDR3 nucleotides: TGTGCCAGCAGCTTGATTGGAGGGGGGAGTCAGCCCCAGCATTTT.

The V gene is TRBV2, the J gene TRBJ2-7, with D hard to call. The germline V gene has CDR1 SNHLY and CDR2 FYNNEI. This CDR3 spans 14 amino acids. V lost 1 base to trimming and J lost 3 bases, with 10 bases between them. CDR3 amino acids: CASSEGAHSYEQYF. The DNA for the CDR3 is TGTGCCAGCAGTGAAGGAGCCCACAGCTACGAGCAGTACTTC.

The chain couples TRBV10-2 to TRBJ2-1; D ambiguous. With 2 bases removed from V and 9 bases from J, the gap between germline ends came to 11 bases. The CDR3 runs to 13 residues. CDR1 WSHSY and CDR2 SAAADI come from the germline V gene. The CDR3 sequence is CASSEPLVGEQFF. The CDR3 coding sequence is TGCGCCAGCAGTGAGCCGTTGGTGGGTGAGCAGTTCTTC.

The chain carries TRBV5-4 and TRBJ1-1; D is uncertain. This CDR3 is built from 13 residues. Germline values: CDR1 SGHNT, CDR2 YYREEE (reference sequence). Trimming stripped 4 bases from V and 4 bases from J, with 11 bases between. The CDR3 DNA follows: TGTGCCAGCAGCCGATGGACTCTCACTGAAGCTTTCTTT. Translation: CASSRWTLTEAFF. Full variable domain (remainder filled in from reference TRBV5-4 and TRBJ1-1): ETGVTQSPTHLIKTRGQQVTLRCSSQSGHNTVSWYQQALGQGPQFIFQYYREEENGRGNFPPRFSGLQFPNYSSELNVNALELDDSALYLCASSRWTLTEAFFGQGTRLTVV.

The chain uses TRBV7-2 and TRBJ1-2; D ambiguous. V gave up 0 bases and J gave up 7 bases, with 9 bases separating them. CDR1 and CDR2 from the germline V gene are SGHTA and FQGNSA. The CDR3 has 13 amino acids. The CDR3 region has the DNA TGTGCCAGCAGCTTAGCTTCAGTCGCTGGCTACACCTTC. Translated: CASSLASVAGYTF. Combining the CDR3 with reference TRBV7-2 and TRBJ1-2 gives the whole variable domain GAGVSQSPSNKVTEKGKDVELRCDPISGHTALYWYRQSLGQGLEFLIYFQGNSAPDKSGLPSDRFSAERTGGSVSTLTIQRTQQEDSAVYLCASSLASVAGYTFGSGTRLTVV.

Note on this clone: This CDR3 is also generated by other DNA sequences in the sample. V usage is TRBV9 and J usage is TRBJ2-3; 8 bases line up with TRBD2. Germline loops: CDR1 SGDLS, CDR2 YYNGEE. J gave up 5 bases and V 2 bases, and 7 bases lay outside the gene matches. The CDR3 has 15 residues. The CDR3: CASSVSGGAGDTQYF. CDR3 in DNA: TGTGCCAGCAGCGTCTCCGGGGGGGCAGGAGATACGCAGTATTTT.

This clone was picked up a small number of times. The rearrangement uses TRBV5-1 and TRBJ1-2, with D perhaps matching TRBD1 (5 bases). The germline V gene encodes CDR1 SGHRS and CDR2 YFSETQ. With 4 bases removed from V and 0 bases from J, the gap between germline ends came to 10 bases. CDR3 length: 14 residues. CDR3 in DNA: TGCGCCAGCAGCGGGGGAATCACTAACTATGGCTACACCTTC. Its translation is CASSGGITNYGYTF.

The V call is TRBV7-9, the J call TRBJ1-1; D is possibly TRBD1 (5 bases). Germline V gene data show CDR1 as SEHNR and CDR2 as FQNEAQ (reference sequence). The germline V and J ends were trimmed by 2 bases and 7 bases, with 11 bases remaining between them. The CDR3 runs 13 residues. CDR3: CASSLQGKGEAFF. The CDR3 nucleotides read TGTGCCAGCAGCTTACAGGGTAAGGGTGAAGCTTTCTTT.

This sequence joins TRBV6-5 and TRBJ1-5; possible D gene TRBD1, 6 bases. V dropped 6 bases and J dropped 7 bases, with 13 bases sitting between them. CDR3 size: 13 residues. The germline V gene encodes CDR1 MNHEY and CDR2 SVGAGI. DNA for the CDR3: TGTGCCAGCAGCCTACAGGGACAACAGCCCCAGCATTTT. This codes for CASSLQGQQPQHF.